The rows below give T cell receptor beta chains drawn from one sample of a study of T-cell reconstitution after alpha-beta-depleted transplantation in children. TCRdb re-derived calls from the PCR reads in MiXCR, one entry per CDR3 protein. The sample has around 450,000 distinct CDR3 sequences, about 40% seen once. The sequenced sample was PBMCs, obtained before TCRalphabeta/CD19-depleted stem cell transplant. Source of these receptors: a girl under 10 years old with aplastic anemia, due to receive a stem cell transplant. Each CDR3 is given with its conserved first and last residue. D genes are given only for firm matches. Clone size is given for some rows only: seen once, a few or many times, or a class if the clone is expanded.

J gene	clone size	V gene	D gene	CDR3 length	CDR3 protein	CDR3 DNA
TRBJ1-5	few	TRBV12-3/TRBV12-4	-	13	CASTLGGNQPQHF	TGTGCCAGCACCCTTGGGGGTAATCAGCCCCAGCATTTT
TRBJ1-2	few	TRBV20-1	-	12	CSARESLTGYTF	TGCAGTGCTAGAGAATCTCTAACCGGCTACACCTTC
TRBJ1-3	-	TRBV6-1	TRBD1	14	CASIGQGAGNTIYF	TGTGCCAGCATTGGACAGGGGGCTGGAAACACCATATATTTT
TRBJ2-1	-	TRBV20-1	TRBD2	15	CSAQTSGRARNEQFF	TGCAGTGCCCAAACTAGCGGGAGGGCCCGCAATGAGCAGTTCTTC
TRBJ2-1	-	TRBV28	TRBD2	16	CASRTPAAGGPGEQFF	TGTGCCAGCAGAACCCCCGCAGCGGGGGGGCCCGGTGAGCAGTTCTTC
TRBJ2-7	few	TRBV27	-	15	CASSRLRHSSYEQYF	TGTGCCAGCAGCCGTTTGAGGCACAGCTCCTACGAGCAGTACTTC
TRBJ2-1	-	TRBV6-1	TRBD1	15	CASSMSGGKKDEQFF	TGTGCCAGCAGTATGTCAGGGGGCAAGAAAGATGAGCAGTTCTTC
TRBJ2-2	few	TRBV4-1	-	14	CASSLLGGTGELFF	TGCGCCAGCAGCCTGCTAGGTGGCACCGGGGAGCTGTTTTTT
TRBJ2-5	-	TRBV7-6	-	16	CASSPLGRGAKETQYF	TGTGCCAGCAGCCCTCTAGGCAGGGGGGCAAAAGAGACCCAGTACTTC
TRBJ2-2	-	TRBV11-2	-	15	CASSTWTIHTGELFF	TGTGCCAGCAGCACGTGGACTATTCACACCGGGGAGCTGTTTTTT
TRBJ1-1	-	TRBV12-3/TRBV12-4	-	11	CASSTAFEAFF	TGTGCCAGCAGTACGGCCTTTGAAGCTTTCTTT
TRBJ1-2	few	TRBV4-3	TRBD1	16	CASSHGTRDRSNGYTF	TGCGCCAGCAGCCACGGAACCAGGGACAGGTCGAATGGCTACACCTTC
TRBJ2-1	-	TRBV7-6	-	14	CASSLRDPYGEQFF	TGTGCCAGCAGCTTGAGGGACCCATACGGGGAGCAGTTCTTC
TRBJ2-7	-	TRBV5-5	TRBD2	16	CASSSGLAASSYEQYF	TGTGCCAGCAGTTCAGGACTAGCCGCGAGCTCCTACGAGCAGTACTTC
TRBJ2-7	many	TRBV20-1	TRBD1	14	CSARAGQGAYEQYF	TGCAGTGCTAGAGCCGGACAGGGCGCATACGAGCAGTACTTC
TRBJ2-3	-	TRBV6-5	TRBD1	15	CASSYGTGRRDTQYF	TGTGCCAGCAGTTACGGGACAGGGAGGAGAGATACGCAGTATTTT